Presented here are 3 T cell receptor beta chains from one specimen sequenced in a study of control samples from healthy donors and cancer patients. The table came from immunoSEQ multiplex PCR; TCRdb's copy has only in-frame clones and leaves some out. The table shows some 210,000 clones, with about 89% occurring only once. Sequencing was done on a sample of blood. The origin of the receptors is a man younger than 40 in good health.

There are a few counts of this clone. The rearrangement uses TRBV11-2 and TRBJ2-2; D ambiguous. The germline V gene encodes CDR1 SGHAT and CDR2 FQNNGV. CDR3 length: 14 residues. The V end was cut by 4 bases, the J end by 4 bases, with 10 bases between. Here the CDR3 DNA reads TGTGCCAGCAGCTCTCAAGTCGGCACCGGGGAGCTGTTTTTT. Translation gives CASSSQVGTGELFF.

This clone was observed a single time. The rearrangement uses TRBV29-1 and TRBJ2-3; 9 nucleotides align to TRBD1. V lost 6 bases to trimming and J lost 4 bases; unmatched junction nucleotides: 11. This CDR3 region has 15 residues. The germline V gene encodes CDR1 SQVTM and CDR2 ANQGSEA. The CDR3 here is CSVGGQGTGADTQYF. CDR3 coding DNA: TGCAGCGTGGGGGGACAGGGCACAGGGGCAGATACGCAGTATTTT.

The J gene is TRBJ2-2, the V gene TRBV29-1, with D maybe TRBD1 (6 bases). The CDR3 is 12 residues long. Trimming left V 6 bases short and J 4 bases short, with 9 bases between. CDR1 is SQVTM and CDR2 is ANQGSEA in the germline V gene. The CDR3 DNA follows: TGCAGCGTGGGACATTTCACCGGGGAGCTGTTTTTT. Its protein product is CSVGHFTGELFF.